The 18 T cell receptor beta chains below all came from one sample that was sequenced in a study of OX40 agonist ivuxolimab in advanced cancers. The assay was immunoSEQ multiplex PCR, and TCRdb's table has in-frame clones only and misses some. This table holds fewer than 13,000 clones, 75% to 80% found once. Sequencing used CD4+ or CD8+ T cells sorted from blood, obtained in a trial of the OX40 agonist ivuxolimab. These receptors were obtained from an adult with an advanced solid tumor such as melanoma, head and neck, liver or kidney cancer.

This clone was seen a few times. The chain joins TRBV6-4 to TRBJ2-3, with D possibly TRBD2 on 6 matching bases. CDR1 MRHNA and CDR2 SNTAGT come from the germline V gene. With 0 bases removed from V and 2 bases from J, the gap between germline ends came to 6 bases. This CDR3 comprises 14 residues. The CDR3 loop is CASSDSRDTDTQYF. CDR3 nucleotides: TGTGCCAGCAGTGACTCGCGGGACACAGATACGCAGTATTTT.

V is TRBV27 and J is TRBJ1-5; D possibly corresponds to TRBD1 (5 bases). This CDR3 has 15 residues. Trimming shortened V by 3 bases and J by 1 base, and 10 bases separated the two germline ends. Germline V gives CDR1 MNHEY, CDR2 SMNVEV (reference sequence). The CDR3 nucleotides are TGTGCCAGCAGTTTGGCAGGGTTGAGCAATCAGCCCCAGCATTTT. It yields the protein CASSLAGLSNQPQHF.

The chain joins TRBV5-6 to TRBJ2-3, with D tentatively TRBD1 (6 bases). Trimming cost V 0 bases and J 1 base, with 12 bases left between them. From germline, CDR1 is SGHDT and CDR2 YYEEEE. The CDR3 is 16 amino acids. CDR3 nucleotide sequence: TGTGCCAGCAGCTTGGCCTTTCAGGGGCGCACAGATACGCAGTATTTT. Its protein is CASSLAFQGRTDTQYF.

This chain uses TRBV7-9 with TRBJ2-7, with 8 bases aligning to TRBD2. This CDR3 contains 15 residues. Trimming at V came to 5 bases and at J to 5 bases, leaving 11 bases not matched to a gene. Germline V gene sequence: CDR1 SEHNR, CDR2 FQNEAQ (reference sequence). CDR3 protein: CASSKRQSGGHEQYF. DNA of the CDR3: TGTGCCAGCAGCAAAAGACAATCGGGGGGGCACGAGCAGTACTTC.

The V call is TRBV28, the J call TRBJ2-5; D gene ambiguous. The CDR3 is made up of 14 amino acids. In germline, CDR1 is MDHEN, CDR2 SYDVKM. V dropped 2 bases and J dropped 5 bases, with 12 bases sitting between them. In nucleotides, the CDR3 is TGTGCCAGCAGTTTACAGTCACCTTGGGAGACCCAGTACTTC. Protein product: CASSLQSPWETQYF.

The V call is TRBV13, the J call TRBJ2-1, with TRBD2 identical over 8 bases. The CDR3 sequence is 15 residues long. Germline CDR1 is PRHDT and CDR2 is FYEKMQ (reference sequence). The J segment lost 10 bases and the V segment lost 2 bases, leaving 10 bases of the junction unmatched. CDR3 sequence reads: CASSLTSGSTAEQFF. CDR3 DNA: TGTGCCAGCAGCTTAACCAGCGGGAGCACCGCGGAGCAGTTCTTC.

J is TRBJ2-1 and V is TRBV13, with a weak D call TRBD1 (6 bases). The germline V gene has CDR1 PRHDT and CDR2 FYEKMQ (reference sequence). Trimming cost V 0 bases and J 13 bases, with 10 bases left between them. The CDR3 sequence is 12 residues long. Here the CDR3 reads CASSLGDSVQFF. CDR3 DNA: TGTGCCAGCAGCTTAGGGGACAGTGTTCAGTTCTTC.

The chain recombines TRBV11-2 with TRBJ1-2; a weak D match, TRBD1 (5 bases). Germline V gene sequence: CDR1 SGHAT, CDR2 FQNNGV. The CDR3 length is 16 residues. Trimming took off 3 bases at V and 6 bases at J, with 20 bases between the two ends. The CDR3 DNA reads as TGTGCCAGCAGCTTTACGAATGTCGTGCAGGACAATGGCTACACCTTC. This encodes CASSFTNVVQDNGYTF. The full variable domain, rest sourced from reference TRBV11-2 and TRBJ1-2, is EAGVAQSPRYKIIEKRQSVAFWCNPISGHATLYWYQQILGQGPKLLIQFQNNGVVDDSQLPKDRFSAERLKGVDSTLKIQPAKLEDSAVYLCASSFTNVVQDNGYTFGSGTRLTVV.

This clone has more than one count but fewer than ten. For the CDR3, the DNA is TGTGCCAGCAGCTTGTACGTGGGACCCTCCACAGATACGCAGTATTTT. This gives the protein CASSLYVGPSTDTQYF. J is TRBJ2-3 and V is TRBV5-8; D tentatively fits TRBD1 or TRBD2 (5 bases each). V was trimmed by 1 base and J by 2 bases, leaving 14 bases between them. CDR3 size: 16 residues. CDR1 is SGHTS, CDR2 YDEGEE, per germline.

The J gene is TRBJ1-1, the V gene TRBV5-6; D is unclear. V gave up 0 bases and J gave up 4 bases, with 10 bases separating them. The CDR3 is 14 amino acids. Germline values: CDR1 SGHDT, CDR2 YYEEEE. The CDR3, as DNA: TGTGCCAGCAGCTTGGTGGGGAGCGGCACTGAAGCTTTCTTT. Protein sequence: CASSLVGSGTEAFF.

The rearrangement uses TRBV27 and TRBJ2-1, with D tentatively TRBD2 (7 bases). The V end lost 7 bases, the J end lost 1 base, and 14 bases lay between the germline ends. Germline V CDR1 and CDR2: MNHEY, SMNVEV (reference sequence). CDR3 length: 15 residues. The CDR3: CASTLGGGSYNEQFF. The CDR3 nucleotides are TGTGCCAGCACCTTAGGGGGGGGATCCTACAATGAGCAGTTCTTC.

This rearrangement joins TRBV4-3 to TRBJ2-3; 12 bases map to TRBD2. This CDR3 has 17 residues. Germline assignment: CDR1 LGHNA and CDR2 YSLEER. J was trimmed by 5 bases and V by 0 bases; bases with no gene match: 6. The CDR3 here is CASSQDGLAGSGDTQYF. CDR3 DNA sequence: TGCGCCAGCAGCCAAGATGGACTAGCGGGGTCCGGAGATACGCAGTATTTT.

This clone was seen a handful of times. The chain combines TRBV6-6 with TRBJ2-7, with 7 bases that match TRBD1. Germline trimming cut 0 bases from V and 3 bases from J; bases unmatched to any gene: 2. The CDR3 length is 14 residues. Germline assignment: CDR1 MNHNY and CDR2 SVGAGI (reference sequence). The CDR3 coding sequence is TGTGCCAGCAGTTACTCGGGACAGCACTACGAGCAGTACTTC. Encoded protein: CASSYSGQHYEQYF.

This clone appeared a single time. The chain uses TRBV11-1 and TRBJ2-7; D is perhaps TRBD1 (6 bases). With 4 bases removed from V and 1 base from J, the gap between germline ends came to 8 bases. The CDR3 runs 13 residues. The germline gives CDR1 SGHAT, CDR2 FQDESV (reference sequence). CDR3: CASSWDISYEQYF. For the CDR3, the DNA is TGTGCCAGCAGCTGGGACATTTCCTACGAGCAGTACTTC.

This chain links TRBV5-4 with TRBJ2-1; the D gene is possibly TRBD2 (6 bases). The CDR3 is 15 residues long. The germline gives CDR1 SGHNT, CDR2 YYREEE (reference sequence). With 1 base removed from V and 5 bases from J, the gap between germline ends came to 13 bases. CDR3 sequence: CASSLMEGRDNEQFF. As DNA, the CDR3 is TGTGCCAGCAGCTTGATGGAGGGCAGGGACAATGAGCAGTTCTTC.

This rearrangement joins TRBV6-5 to TRBJ2-1, with unresolved D. The CDR3 has 11 amino acids. Germline V gives CDR1 MNHEY, CDR2 SVGAGI. The V end was cut by 5 bases, the J end by 6 bases, with 5 bases between. CDR3 sequence: CASSVGNEQFF. CDR3 sequence (DNA): TGTGCCAGCAGTGTAGGCAATGAGCAGTTCTTC.

The V gene is TRBV6-5, the J gene TRBJ2-7; 8 positions match TRBD1. The CDR3 is 13 residues long. Germline V gene sequence: CDR1 MNHEY, CDR2 SVGAGI. V lost 8 bases to trimming and J lost 4 bases; unmatched junction nucleotides: 7. The CDR3 DNA reads TGTGCCAGCCGGGGGACAGGCTTTTACGAGCAGTACTTC. This sequence encodes CASRGTGFYEQYF.

The J gene is TRBJ2-1, the V gene TRBV7-9; a possible D gene is TRBD1 (5 bases). Germline-derived CDR1 and CDR2 are SEHNR and FQNEAQ (reference sequence). Trimming stripped 1 base from V and 1 base from J, with 8 bases between. The CDR3 consists of 15 residues. The DNA of the CDR3 is TGTGCCAGCAGCTTAGTCCAGGGTTCCTACAATGAGCAGTTCTTC. This translates into CASSLVQGSYNEQFF.